This TCR beta chain was observed in a study of shared clonotypes between healthy human individuals. Overall study results and limits: Measured sharing among donors was expected to vary with sequencing depth.

It was at deep level that the assay was run. The assay was immunoSEQ multiplex PCR, and TCRdb's table has in-frame clones only and misses some. The table shows fewer than 2.5 million clones, with approximately 94% occurring only once. Of note for this clone: Its target is not known.

After removal of 6 bases from V and 0 bases from J, the junction contained 9 bases not matched to a gene. The CDR3 length is 16 residues. Germline V gene lookup returns CDR1 ENHRY and CDR2 SYGVKD. CD45RA-negative memory and CD45RA+ naive subsets were split from the CD4+ cells. The rearrangement uses TRBV10-3 and TRBJ2-5; the match to TRBD2 covers 8 bases. This TCR derives from a man aged 18 to 30 in good health. Some clones in this sample may be carry-over from other donors' samples. The specimen was naive CD4+ T cells from PBMCs. Subset meaning: CD45RA+ positively selected. CDR3 region: CAISPRPGGYQETQYF. The CDR3, as DNA: TGTGCCATCAGCCCCCGACCGGGAGGGTACCAAGAGACCCAGTACTTC.